A selection of T cell receptor beta chains follows, all from one sample in a study of T cell responses to AZD1222 COVID-19 vaccine. Assay used: immunoSEQ multiplex PCR; TCRdb lists only in-frame clones, some missing. In the table there are under 200,000 clones, about 95% of which are singletons. The sample here was peripheral blood, taken on day 0 of AZD1222 vaccination. These receptors were collected from an adult in good health. Each CDR3 is given with its conserved first and last residue. A clone size is listed for some rows: how often the clone was seen (once, few, many), or a class if it is expanded.

j_call: TRBJ1-6; cdr3_length: 15; clone_size: NA; v_call: TRBV5-8; cdr3_aa: CASRTGGSINSPLHF
j_call: TRBJ1-1; cdr3_length: 13; clone_size: once; v_call: TRBV5-1; cdr3_aa: CASSSPGIPEAFF
j_call: TRBJ1-2; cdr3_length: 14; clone_size: NA; v_call: TRBV6-5; cdr3_aa: CASSKRAEYYGYTF
j_call: TRBJ2-7; cdr3_length: 15; clone_size: NA; v_call: TRBV19; cdr3_aa: CASSTFSGSSYEQYF
j_call: TRBJ2-5; cdr3_length: 15; clone_size: NA; v_call: TRBV30; cdr3_aa: CAWSELAGIQETQYF
j_call: TRBJ2-7; cdr3_length: 13; clone_size: NA; v_call: TRBV7-2; cdr3_aa: CASSPRASYEQYF
j_call: TRBJ2-3; cdr3_length: 15; clone_size: NA; v_call: TRBV19; cdr3_aa: CASSSDGSRGDTQYF
j_call: TRBJ2-7; cdr3_length: 17; clone_size: NA; v_call: TRBV5-1; cdr3_aa: CASSSTTGTSPSYEQYF
j_call: TRBJ2-7; cdr3_length: 15; clone_size: NA; v_call: TRBV27; cdr3_aa: CASSLRTGRYYEQYF
j_call: TRBJ2-1; cdr3_length: 14; clone_size: NA; v_call: TRBV11-2; cdr3_aa: CASSFNPQGMGQFF
j_call: TRBJ1-1; cdr3_length: 10; clone_size: NA; v_call: TRBV7-9; cdr3_aa: CASSPNEAFF
j_call: TRBJ2-1; cdr3_length: 15; clone_size: NA; v_call: TRBV11-2; cdr3_aa: CASSSIAGDGSEQFF
j_call: TRBJ2-7; cdr3_length: 14; clone_size: NA; v_call: TRBV28; cdr3_aa: CASRIQGTSYEQYF
j_call: TRBJ2-7; cdr3_length: 17; clone_size: NA; v_call: TRBV5-1; cdr3_aa: CASSPGTGAREGYEQYF
j_call: TRBJ1-4; cdr3_length: 12; clone_size: NA; v_call: TRBV29-1; cdr3_aa: CSVNTSGEGMFF
j_call: TRBJ2-1; cdr3_length: 16; clone_size: NA; v_call: TRBV5-1; cdr3_aa: CASSLRTSVNLGEQFF
j_call: TRBJ1-2; cdr3_length: 14; clone_size: NA; v_call: TRBV27; cdr3_aa: CASRPGGGDYGYTF
j_call: TRBJ2-7; cdr3_length: 10; clone_size: once; v_call: TRBV28; cdr3_aa: CASGVYEQYF
j_call: TRBJ1-1; cdr3_length: 14; clone_size: NA; v_call: TRBV5-1; cdr3_aa: CASSLRAMNTEAFF
j_call: TRBJ1-5; cdr3_length: 13; clone_size: once; v_call: TRBV7-2; cdr3_aa: CASSLTTDQPQHF
j_call: TRBJ2-1; cdr3_length: 15; clone_size: once; v_call: TRBV7-2; cdr3_aa: CASSLGGTSYNEQFF
j_call: TRBJ2-2; cdr3_length: 16; clone_size: NA; v_call: TRBV19; cdr3_aa: CASSIGGRGQTGELFF
j_call: TRBJ2-1; cdr3_length: 15; clone_size: NA; v_call: TRBV6-5; cdr3_aa: CASSSLAGGYNEQFF
j_call: TRBJ1-2; cdr3_length: 13; clone_size: NA; v_call: TRBV28; cdr3_aa: CASSLLAMVGYTF
j_call: TRBJ1-1; cdr3_length: 16; clone_size: NA; v_call: TRBV7-9; cdr3_aa: CASSPLTGRAGTEAFF
j_call: TRBJ2-3; cdr3_length: 13; clone_size: NA; v_call: TRBV4-1; cdr3_aa: CASSQGTLDTQYF
j_call: TRBJ1-2; cdr3_length: 13; clone_size: NA; v_call: TRBV7-9; cdr3_aa: CASRLAEDYGYTF